This is a list of T cell receptor beta chains from one sample in a study of cytomegalovirus exposure and HLA in healthy donors. Produced via immunoSEQ multiplex PCR; TCRdb's table is partial and in-frame only. The top ten hold roughly 1.3% of the sample, which has about 160,000 clones, 80% seen once. The sample consisted of PBMCs. These receptors all stem from a woman in her forties or fifties in good health and CMV-seronegative. The conserved cysteine and the conserved F or W are not part of the CDR3 here. Fields, in order: V gene, CDR3 protein.

V gene: TRBV28
CDR3 protein: ASSPSGGTEAF

V gene: TRBV7-9
CDR3 protein: ASSPFSGEREQY

V gene: TRBV4-3
CDR3 protein: ASSQDSLVGDEQY

V gene: TRBV18
CDR3 protein: ASSPGVAYNEQF

V gene: TRBV5-1
CDR3 protein: ASSLQENTEAF

V gene: TRBV6-6
CDR3 protein: ASTVQETQY

V gene: TRBV7-2
CDR3 protein: ASSPVGGGPQH

V gene: TRBV27
CDR3 protein: ASSFLQGDGYT

V gene: TRBV7-3
CDR3 protein: ASSPGQGGYGYT

V gene: TRBV10-3
CDR3 protein: AITPAGEGYEQY

V gene: TRBV5-1
CDR3 protein: ASSFSSLGNIQY

V gene: TRBV9
CDR3 protein: ASSPPGGQKNGYT

V gene: TRBV27
CDR3 protein: ASQKGANTLDSYEQY

V gene: TRBV11-2
CDR3 protein: ASSSDRPSYEQY

V gene: TRBV11-2
CDR3 protein: ASILRMGAGAF

V gene: TRBV27
CDR3 protein: ASSLGGYYGYT

V gene: TRBV5-1
CDR3 protein: ASSGSTGADTQY

V gene: TRBV7-2
CDR3 protein: ASSKDREKGSYEQY

V gene: TRBV7-2
CDR3 protein: ASSTTTYEQY

V gene: TRBV5-1
CDR3 protein: ASSWIGDRVDGYT

V gene: TRBV2
CDR3 protein: ASSEASGRSVEQF

V gene: TRBV5-1
CDR3 protein: ASSTQTGSGTQY

V gene: TRBV6-1
CDR3 protein: ASSDYYLQGGEKLF

V gene: TRBV7-2
CDR3 protein: ASINGQGGQETQY

V gene: TRBV5-1
CDR3 protein: ASSRGQGYEQY

V gene: TRBV7-7
CDR3 protein: ASSHLGSQETQY

V gene: TRBV28
CDR3 protein: ASSFYQQGAEQY

V gene: TRBV6-4
CDR3 protein: ASRGGTTDTQY

V gene: TRBV19
CDR3 protein: ASIGGQGWPGELF

V gene: TRBV11-3
CDR3 protein: ASSRGQGGTGELF

V gene: TRBV6-5
CDR3 protein: ASSYSSGANYGYT

V gene: TRBV6-6
CDR3 protein: ASRGSGEPSYEQY

V gene: TRBV7-7
CDR3 protein: ASSYDREGELF

V gene: TRBV7-8
CDR3 protein: ATTPGQGPPYYYGYT

V gene: TRBV30
CDR3 protein: AWSLDGNNEQF

V gene: TRBV5-4
CDR3 protein: ASSPQEGGNTIY

V gene: TRBV7-2
CDR3 protein: ASSLVPETQY

V gene: TRBV7-2
CDR3 protein: ASSLVIQGESGYT

V gene: TRBV6-4
CDR3 protein: ASSDQGTGKPDTQY

V gene: TRBV18
CDR3 protein: ASSQRQGSSYEQY

V gene: TRBV19
CDR3 protein: ASSSRDRRLNEQF

V gene: TRBV27
CDR3 protein: ASSWAGVYQETQY

V gene: TRBV19
CDR3 protein: ASGYRGGTEAF

V gene: TRBV6-4
CDR3 protein: ASSDERESNEQF

V gene: TRBV6-1
CDR3 protein: ASRGTAGTNYGYT

V gene: TRBV13
CDR3 protein: ASSSRDRDETQY

V gene: TRBV5-4
CDR3 protein: ASSLRGKDTQY

V gene: TRBV7-9
CDR3 protein: ASSLFRGGTSEAF

V gene: TRBV11-3
CDR3 protein: ASSLAGSYEQY

V gene: TRBV14
CDR3 protein: ASSQDWLKQF

V gene: TRBV7-9
CDR3 protein: ASSDGLALQF

V gene: TRBV29-1
CDR3 protein: SVPLLGTEGKLF

V gene: TRBV6-5
CDR3 protein: ASSGTAEQY

V gene: TRBV5-6
CDR3 protein: ASSVGQNYGYT

V gene: TRBV18
CDR3 protein: ASSPQLAGGDTQY

V gene: TRBV6-5
CDR3 protein: ASSYTADRYEQY

V gene: TRBV5-6
CDR3 protein: ASSVRDRRGNTIY

V gene: TRBV5-1
CDR3 protein: ASSLATPDSLILNSPLH

V gene: TRBV5-5
CDR3 protein: ASSPWSGAGDQPQH

V gene: TRBV5-1
CDR3 protein: ASSLGLSLRNEQY